This entry lists 9 T cell receptor beta chains sequenced from one sample in a study of cytomegalovirus exposure and HLA in healthy donors. The study ran its PCR with 60 Vbeta and 13 Jbeta primers. TCRdb's table, derived via immunoSEQ multiplex PCR, lists solely in-frame clones and lacks some. The sample has 65,000 to 75,000 clones; roughly two thirds are singletons. The specimen sequenced was PBMCs. These receptors originate from a man in his forties in good health and CMV-seropositive.

CDR3 in DNA: TGTGCCAGCAGTGAAGAAGGGACAATCTTCATCTATGGCTACACCTTC. Protein sequence: CASSEEGTIFIYGYTF. The gene calls are TRBV6-1 and TRBJ1-2; possibly TRBD1 for D (6 bases). Germline CDR1 and CDR2: MNHNS and SASEGT. V dropped 1 base and J dropped 4 bases, with 16 bases sitting between them. The CDR3 is 16 residues long.

CDR3 coding DNA: TGTGCCAGCAGCGGGACAGCCGGAAACACCATATATTTT. It encodes CASSGTAGNTIYF. The gene calls are TRBV27 and TRBJ1-3; 7 positions agree with TRBD1. The junction had 3 bases not matched to a gene; V was cut back by 6 bases and J by 4 bases. The CDR3 length is 13 residues. Germline-derived CDR1 and CDR2 are MNHEY and SMNVEV (reference sequence).

This clone was seen a few times. The V call is TRBV7-3, the J call TRBJ2-1; D is possibly TRBD1 (6 bases). V gave up 3 bases and J gave up 4 bases, with 7 bases separating them. The CDR3 totals 13 residues. Germline V CDR1 and CDR2: SGHTA, FQGTGA. The CDR3 protein is CASSFGQYNEQFF. The CDR3 DNA reads TGTGCCAGCAGCTTCGGACAGTACAATGAGCAGTTCTTC.

This clone was detected a few times. The rearrangement links TRBV5-5 to TRBJ1-4; D perhaps matches TRBD1 (6 bases). The CDR3 extends over 15 amino acids. V was trimmed by 3 bases and J by 7 bases, leaving 16 bases between them. Germline values: CDR1 SGHKS, CDR2 YYEKEE (reference sequence). In DNA, the CDR3 is TGTGCCAGCAGCTCCCAGGTCGGGGGGCGTGAAAAACTGTTTTTT. Translating it yields CASSSQVGGREKLFF.

V gene TRBV2 combines with J gene TRBJ1-6; D remains unclear. The CDR3 length is 15 residues. V dropped 8 bases and J dropped 0 bases, with 11 bases sitting between them. Germline loops: CDR1 SNHLY, CDR2 FYNNEI. CDR3 amino acids: CASQKESSYNSPLHF. In DNA, the CDR3 is TGTGCCAGCCAGAAGGAGAGCTCCTATAATTCACCCCTCCACTTT.

The V gene is TRBV7-9, the J gene TRBJ2-1, with D tentatively TRBD2 (5 bases). The CDR3 sequence is 15 residues long. Germline CDR1 reads SEHNR; CDR2 reads FQNEAQ (reference sequence). Deletions cut 2 bases from V and 6 bases from J, with 14 bases between. In DNA, the CDR3 is TGTGCCAGCAGCTTAAGAGGGAGTAGTGGCAATGAGCAGTTCTTC. Translation gives CASSLRGSSGNEQFF. Based on the CDR3 plus reference TRBV7-9 and TRBJ2-1, the full variable domain is DTGVSQNPRHKITKRGQNVTFRCDPISEHNRLYWYRQTLGQGPEFLTYFQNEAQLEKSRLLSDRFSAERPKGSFSTLEIQRTEQGDSAMYLCASSLRGSSGNEQFFGPGTRLTVL.

J is TRBJ2-5 and V is TRBV12-5; TRBD1 aligns across 9 bases. The germline CDR1 and CDR2 sequences are LGHNT and FRNRAP. J gave up 6 bases and V 5 bases, and 10 bases lay outside the gene matches. The CDR3 totals 15 residues. This CDR3 reads CASGLPGQGGKTQYF. DNA for the CDR3: TGTGCTAGTGGTCTTCCGGGACAGGGTGGGAAGACCCAGTACTTC.

Here the CDR3 DNA reads TGTGCCAGCAGCTTGGAGGTTAGCGGGAGACTAATCGAGCAGTACTTC. It is translated as CASSLEVSGRLIEQYF. V usage is TRBV11-2 and J usage is TRBJ2-7, with 9 bases identical to TRBD2. CDR3 length: 16 residues. The junction had 12 bases not matched to a gene; V was cut back by 3 bases and J by 6 bases. Germline V CDR1 and CDR2: SGHAT, FQNNGV.

This chain links TRBV6-1 with TRBJ2-1; tentative D call: TRBD1 (6 bases). Germline CDR1 and CDR2: MNHNS and SASEGT. V was shortened by 10 bases and J by 3 bases, with 13 bases between the two germline ends. The CDR3 spans 13 residues. CDR3 residues: CANSQGNYNEQFF. The CDR3 nucleotides read TGTGCCAACTCTCAGGGGAACTACAATGAGCAGTTCTTC.